This T cell receptor (beta chain) was identified during a study of early T cells in non-severe SARS-CoV-2 infection (dated by TCRdb to about 2021). Looking at the study overall: TCR sequencing used bulk RNA from unsorted whole blood, so alpha and beta chains could not be paired. The study at large found these results: VDJdb matching was skewed toward anti-spike CD8 responses, so virus-specific expansions were likely underestimated and private and CD4 specificities were missed.

This clonotype showed up many times. Its antigen is not yet known. No base quality information exists; no much larger clone differs at one position. Set within a cohort of healthcare workers in London, UK, this nested case-control study involved weekly PCR testing of nasopharyngeal swabs along with blood sampling. Healthcare workers were recruited between 23 and 31 March 2020, during the week of the UK lockdown, and were followed weekly for up to roughly 15 weeks. Its CDR3 holds 16 amino acids, cysteine through phenylalanine. The CDR3 DNA has 48 bases and is translated from base 1. V and J are trimmed by 5 bases and 7 bases, and the gene matches miss 11 bases of the junction. CDR1 and CDR2 are read off the germline V gene (reference sequence) as MNHEY and SMNVEV. The library was built by means of 5' RACE. Sequencing was carried out with a NextSeq 500. Unique molecular identifiers were attached to individual cDNA molecules in the TCR library protocol so that sequencing error and PCR bias could be corrected. TCR alpha and beta chains were both sequenced, and the abundances of alpha and beta sequences in each sample were closely correlated with each other. As for the authors' bioinformatics: Decombinator V4 was used to perform V gene, J gene and CDR3 annotation of TCR sequences. Expanded TCRs were defined as changing significantly between any two time points under a Poisson model with p below 0.0001. Abundances of TCRs were expressed as counts per million after normalisation to the total number of TCRs sequenced in each sample. TRAV1-2 paired with TRAJ12, TRAJ20 or TRAJ33 defined MAIT TCRs, while TRAV10 paired with TRAJ18 defined iNKT TCRs. VDJdb, accessed 1 November 2021, was searched for CMV, EBV and SARS-CoV-2 annotated TCRs, excluding TCRs annotated for multiple antigens. TCRdb cleaned the public reads at Q25 with fastp, built clones with MiXCR and kept in-frame beta chains. Every entry covers one CDR3 protein and lists the most common genes and DNA from its rows. Clone size and V and J calls follow TCRdb, not the original study. Within this sample are 55,000 to 70,000 distinct CDR3 sequences, with roughly 4.8% of them counted one time only. Of the sample, 3% to 4% is held by the ten largest clones.

This receptor was taken from an adult who was a healthcare worker with PCR-confirmed SARS-CoV-2 infection or an uninfected control (not recorded which). The donor label of this sample is uncertain. Here the sequenced sample was whole blood, taken at baseline. The rearranged segments are TRBV27 and TRBJ1-4; TRBD1 lines up with 9 middle nucleotides. The CDR3 reads as follows: CASSTLQGAVGEKLFF. The nucleotide sequence reads TGTGCCAGCAGTACCCTACAGGGGGCGGTCGGTGAAAAACTGTTTTTT.